This T cell receptor (beta chain) appears in the sequencing data of a study of blood T cell repertoires in COVID-19. Overall study: Samples taken during acute and convalescent COVID-19 were collected in the United States, Italy and Spain. From T cells, B-cell-depleted T cells, or PBMCs came the material, which was cDNA or gDNA.

V was trimmed by 0 bases and J by 2 bases, leaving 9 bases between them. Germline CDR1 reads MNHEY; CDR2 reads SMNVEV (reference sequence). The CDR3 has 15 amino acids. Authors' analysis steps: Estimates of nucleated cell counts were drawn from the amplification of reference gene primers. Only in-frame clones appear in the TCRdb table, and some are missing; sequencing was by immunoSEQ multiplex PCR. V and J calls plus clone size are reproduced from that table; the DNA served to infer D and trimming. The table lists about 200,000 clones, 80% to 90% of them singletons. Sequenced input: peripheral blood. V gene TRBV27 combines with J gene TRBJ2-3; the D is unclear. This TCR derives from a human donor in a cohort sampled during active COVID-19. The CDR3 protein is CASSLSRVYTDTQYF. CDR3 bases: TGTGCCAGCAGTTTATCGCGAGTGTACACAGATACGCAGTATTTT.